Presented here are 23 T cell receptor beta chains from one specimen sequenced in a study of OX40 agonist ivuxolimab in advanced cancers. This table comes from immunoSEQ multiplex PCR, and its TCRdb copy is limited to in-frame clones, with some not included. The table has about 89,000 clones, approximately 91% seen once; the top ten hold 0.6% to 0.8%. The specimen comprised CD4+ or CD8+ T cells sorted from blood, sampled in a trial of the OX40 agonist ivuxolimab. Source of these receptors: an adult with an advanced solid tumor such as melanoma, head and neck, liver or kidney cancer.

V and J are TRBV7-2 and TRBJ1-5; D gene uncertain. Trimming cost V 1 base and J 9 bases, with 13 bases left between them. The CDR3 extends over 14 amino acids. Germline CDR1 SGHTA, CDR2 FQGNSA. CDR3 bases: TGTGCCAGCAGCTTAGGGCCGGGCGGCTGGCCCCAGCATTTT. The encoded protein is CASSLGPGGWPQHF.

The chain links TRBV25-1 to TRBJ2-5; possible D gene TRBD1, 6 bases. Deletions cut 5 bases from V and 0 bases from J, with 16 bases between. Germline V gene sequence: CDR1 MGHDK, CDR2 SYGVNS. The CDR3 loop spans 16 amino acids. CDR3 DNA sequence: TGTGCCAGCAGTATCTTGACAGGCAGGGACCAAGAGACCCAGTACTTC. Protein sequence: CASSILTGRDQETQYF. Variable domain in full (rest from reference TRBV25-1 and TRBJ2-5): EADIYQTPRYLVIGTGKKITLECSQTMGHDKMYWYQQDPGMELHLIHYSYGVNSTEKGDLSSESTVSRIRTEHFPLTLESARPSHTSQYLCASSILTGRDQETQYFGPGTRLLVL.

The count of this clone is one. The chain is built from TRBV30 and TRBJ2-7, with 8 nucleotides matching TRBD1. The CDR3 is made up of 14 amino acids. V lost 7 bases, J lost 2 bases, and 10 bases stayed unmatched. Germline V gene lookup returns CDR1 GTSNPN and CDR2 SVGIG (reference sequence). CDR3 DNA: TGTGCCTCACTAACCGGGACAGGAACCTACGAGCAGTACTTC. Its translation: CASLTGTGTYEQYF.

The V and J genes are TRBV15 and TRBJ2-3, with no clear D. The CDR3 length is 16 residues. V was trimmed by 1 base and J by 1 base, leaving 12 bases between them. The V gene's germline CDR1 is LNHNV and CDR2 YYDKDF (reference sequence). CDR3 in amino acids: CATSRAGRGGTDTQYF. CDR3 sequence (DNA): TGTGCCACCAGCAGAGCAGGTCGAGGCGGCACAGATACGCAGTATTTT.

In nucleotides, the CDR3 is TGTGCCTGGAGAAGGAGGGCAGGTGAAGCTTTCTTT. It encodes CAWRRRAGEAFF. The chain carries TRBV30 and TRBJ1-1, with D unclear. Germline assignment: CDR1 GTSNPN and CDR2 SVGIG (reference sequence). This CDR3 comprises 12 residues. The V gene lost 3 bases and the J gene lost 7 bases, with 12 bases spanning the gap.

The rearrangement uses TRBV6-5 and TRBJ2-7, with unresolved D. There are 13 residues in the CDR3. Germline V gene sequence: CDR1 MNHEY, CDR2 SVGAGI. Trimming shortened V by 5 bases and J by 6 bases, and 14 bases separated the two germline ends. The CDR3 sequence: CASSTSPGGEQYF. The DNA of the CDR3 is TGTGCCAGCAGTACTTCTCCGGGTGGCGAGCAGTACTTC.

This chain uses TRBV29-1 with TRBJ2-1; D gene ambiguous. This CDR3 has 11 amino acids. Trimming cost V 7 bases and J 3 bases, with 7 bases left between them. In germline, CDR1 is SQVTM, CDR2 ANQGSEA. The CDR3 region is CSGTDYNEQFF. CDR3 coding DNA: TGCAGCGGGACCGACTACAATGAGCAGTTCTTC.

This chain links TRBV7-8 with TRBJ2-7, with TRBD1 identical over 7 bases. The CDR3 contains 17 residues. Germline V CDR1 and CDR2: SGHVS, FQNEAQ. The J segment lost 2 bases and the V segment lost 5 bases, leaving 15 bases of the junction unmatched. CDR3 protein: CASSGTQTGKAAYEQYF. The CDR3 DNA sequence: TGTGCCAGCAGCGGCACACAGACAGGGAAGGCCGCCTACGAGCAGTACTTC.

The genes are TRBV28 and TRBJ2-5, with 8 bases matching TRBD1. V shed 2 bases, J shed 2 bases, and the junction held 1 base outside the gene matches. Germline V gives CDR1 MDHEN, CDR2 SYDVKM. The length of the CDR3 is 14 residues. The CDR3 here is CASSLGDRQETQYF. The CDR3 DNA reads as TGTGCCAGCAGTTTAGGGGACAGGCAAGAGACCCAGTACTTC.

The V and J genes are TRBV6-5 and TRBJ2-3, with D uncertain. CDR1 is MNHEY, CDR2 SVGAGI, per germline. V lost 6 bases and J lost 0, with 7 bases in between. The CDR3 sequence is 13 residues long. CDR3 DNA sequence: TGTGCCAGCAGAACCGGGAGCACAGATACGCAGTATTTT. The encoded protein is CASRTGSTDTQYF.

V and J are TRBV7-8 and TRBJ1-5; tentative D call: TRBD1 (5 bases). The CDR3 sequence is 15 residues long. The germline V gene has CDR1 SGHVS and CDR2 FQNEAQ. V was trimmed by 2 bases and J by 5 bases, leaving 13 bases between them. The DNA for the CDR3 is TGTGCCAGCAGCTTAACTGGGGGATCGGATCAGCCCCAGCATTTT. Translating gives CASSLTGGSDQPQHF.

The chain couples TRBV2 to TRBJ1-1; no clear D gene. The CDR3 has 11 residues. Per the germline V gene, CDR1 is SNHLY and CDR2 is FYNNEI. The V gene lost 7 bases and the J gene lost 2 bases, with 5 bases spanning the gap. CDR3 in amino acids: CASNSNTEAFF. DNA of the CDR3: TGTGCCAGCAATAGTAACACTGAAGCTTTCTTT. Looking up the rest from reference TRBV2 and TRBJ1-1 gives the full variable domain: EPEVTQTPSHQVTQMGQEVILRCVPISNHLYFYWYRQILGQKVEFLVSFYNNEISEKSEIFDDQFSVERPDGSNFTLKIRSTKLEDSAMYFCASNSNTEAFFGQGTRLTVV.

V usage is TRBV27 and J usage is TRBJ1-2, with a possible D match to TRBD1 (5 bases). The germline gives CDR1 MNHEY, CDR2 SMNVEV (reference sequence). The V end lost 6 bases, the J end lost 7 bases, and 15 bases lay between the germline ends. The CDR3 is 13 amino acids. The CDR3 sequence is CASSPTQGAGYTF. The CDR3 DNA is TGTGCCAGCAGCCCCACTCAGGGAGCTGGCTACACCTTC.

J is TRBJ2-7 and V is TRBV7-2; D may be TRBD1 (7 bases). This CDR3 is 14 amino acids long. Deletions cut 5 bases from V and 2 bases from J, with 13 bases between. Germline loops: CDR1 SGHTA, CDR2 FQGNSA. CDR3 coding DNA: TGTGCCAGCAGCCCGCAGGGGGGTCCCTACGAGCAGTACTTC. Encoded protein: CASSPQGGPYEQYF. Looking up the rest from reference TRBV7-2 and TRBJ2-7 gives the full variable domain: GAGVSQSPSNKVTEKGKDVELRCDPISGHTALYWYRQSLGQGLEFLIYFQGNSAPDKSGLPSDRFSAERTGGSVSTLTIQRTQQEDSAVYLCASSPQGGPYEQYFGPGTRLTVT.

CDR3 sequence (DNA): TGTGCCAGCAGGTACGAGGGGGAGCCCCAGCATTTT. This gives the protein CASRYEGEPQHF. The gene calls are TRBV2 and TRBJ1-5; tentatively, D is TRBD1 (6 bases). Germline V lookup: CDR1 SNHLY, CDR2 FYNNEI. The CDR3 has 12 amino acids. V was shortened by 6 bases and J by 8 bases, with 11 bases between the two germline ends.

The chain employs TRBV29-1 and TRBJ2-1, with D tentatively TRBD2 (5 bases). The CDR3 is 14 residues long. Germline loops: CDR1 SQVTM, CDR2 ANQGSEA. Between the trimmed V and J ends, which lost 1 base and 2 bases, there was a span of 9 bases. In DNA form, the CDR3 reads TGCAGCGTTGAAGCCGGGAATGCCTACAATGAGCAGTTCTTC. It translates to CSVEAGNAYNEQFF.

The genes are TRBV7-3 and TRBJ2-7; 9 bases line up with TRBD2. CDR3 length equals 15 residues. Losses at the gene ends were 4 bases for V and 3 bases for J; bases not matched to a gene: 7. Germline V gives CDR1 SGHTA, CDR2 FQGTGA. The CDR3: CASSSGLASYYEQYF. For the CDR3, the DNA is TGTGCCAGCAGCTCAGGACTAGCGTCATACTACGAGCAGTACTTC.

This sequence joins TRBV5-1 and TRBJ2-5; TRBD2 matches 7 bases. Germline values: CDR1 SGHRS, CDR2 YFSETQ. The CDR3 consists of 16 residues. The V and J ends lost 0 bases and 2 bases, in that order; junction bases with no gene match: 7. The CDR3: CASSLEAGGGQETQYF. The CDR3 region has the DNA TGCGCCAGCAGCTTGGAGGCTGGCGGGGGACAAGAGACCCAGTACTTC.

The chain uses TRBV5-1 and TRBJ2-5; D uncertain. Deletions cut 0 bases from V and 4 bases from J, with 13 bases between. Germline V gene data show CDR1 as SGHRS and CDR2 as YFSETQ. This CDR3 is 15 amino acids long. The CDR3 DNA sequence: TGCGCCAGCAGCTTGGCCGGCGGAGAGGTAGAGACCCAGTACTTC. It yields the protein CASSLAGGEVETQYF.

The rearrangement links TRBV18 to TRBJ2-3, with a tentative D call TRBD1 (6 bases). The CDR3 length is 14 residues. The V gene's germline CDR1 is KGHSH and CDR2 LQKENI. V was cut by 4 bases and J by 6 bases, with 14 bases left in between. This CDR3 is CASSLSSQGDTQYF. For the CDR3, the DNA is TGTGCCAGCTCACTATCCTCACAGGGCGATACGCAGTATTTT.

The chain has TRBV4-1 and TRBJ1-4; D ambiguous. The CDR3 totals 14 residues. The V end was cut by 0 bases, the J end by 6 bases, with 8 bases between. The germline V gene has CDR1 MGHRA and CDR2 YSYEKL. The CDR3 here is CASSQDKLDEKLFF. CDR3 nucleotide sequence: TGCGCCAGCAGCCAAGATAAGCTGGATGAAAAACTGTTTTTT.

The chain links TRBV9 to TRBJ2-5, with D unresolved. This CDR3 comprises 14 residues. V was clipped by 4 bases and J by 4 bases, with 14 bases between them. Germline CDR1 and CDR2: SGDLS and YYNGEE. CDR3 protein: CASSFGTMPETQYF. Here the CDR3 DNA reads TGTGCCAGCAGCTTTGGAACCATGCCAGAGACCCAGTACTTC.

The V and J genes are TRBV5-1 and TRBJ2-7, with 7 bases matching TRBD2. Germline loops: CDR1 SGHRS, CDR2 YFSETQ. The CDR3 is 12 amino acids. The ends lost 0 bases at V and 6 bases at J; junction bases unmatched: 0. The CDR3 region is CASSLGTSEQYF. CDR3 nucleotide sequence: TGCGCCAGCAGCTTGGGGACTAGCGAGCAGTACTTC. The full variable domain, rest sourced from reference TRBV5-1 and TRBJ2-7, is KAGVTQTPRYLIKTRGQQVTLSCSPISGHRSVSWYQQTPGQGLQFLFEYFSETQRNKGNFPGRFSGRQFSNSRSEMNVSTLELGDSALYLCASSLGTSEQYFGPGTRLTVT.